These 29 T cell receptor beta chains share one sample of origin, sequenced in a study of blood T cell repertoires in COVID-19. Sequencing used immunoSEQ multiplex PCR; TCRdb keeps in-frame clones, though not all of them. This sample carries around 250,000 clones, around 89% of them seen once, and the ten largest clones take 1% to 1.5%. Sequencing input: PBMCs or T cells enriched from blood (not recorded which). The receptors come from a woman aged 40-49 years with acute COVID-19.

The chain is built from TRBV24-1 and TRBJ2-7; 8 nucleotides agree with TRBD1. Germline assignment: CDR1 KGHDR and CDR2 SFDVKD. The CDR3 runs 12 residues. With V trimmed by 10 bases and J by 3 bases, 4 bases remained unmatched. The CDR3 DNA follows: TGTGCCACAGCGGACAGGGACTACGAGCAGTACTTC. It specifies CATADRDYEQYF.

The V and J genes are TRBV7-9 and TRBJ1-4, with a weak D call TRBD1 (6 bases). Per germline, CDR1 SEHNR and CDR2 FQNEAQ (reference sequence). The CDR3 has 14 residues. Trimming took 5 bases from V and 7 from J, leaving 14 bases between them. CDR3 residues: CASSLRGAGEKLFF. The CDR3 region has the DNA TGTGCCAGCAGCCTCCGGGGGGCTGGTGAAAAACTGTTTTTT.

The rearrangement links TRBV2 to TRBJ2-5; D is undetermined. V was clipped by 2 bases and J by 2 bases, with 9 bases between them. The CDR3 is 14 residues long. Germline CDR1 SNHLY, CDR2 FYNNEI. In DNA form, the CDR3 reads TGTGCCAGCAGTGAAAACAGCAAACAAGAGACCCAGTACTTC. It is translated as CASSENSKQETQYF.

This clone was recorded once. V usage is TRBV14 and J usage is TRBJ2-2; D unclear. The CDR3 contains 17 residues. The V gene lost 0 bases and the J gene lost 5 bases, with 16 bases spanning the gap. Germline lookup yields CDR1 SGHDN and CDR2 FVKESK. The CDR3 region is CASSQDLGQTRTGELFF. CDR3 sequence (DNA): TGTGCCAGCAGCCAAGATCTTGGTCAGACGAGGACCGGGGAGCTGTTTTTT.

J is TRBJ2-1 and V is TRBV11-3; D is perhaps TRBD2 (5 bases). V lost 6 bases and J lost 6, with 15 bases in between. This CDR3 spans 14 amino acids. CDR1 is SGHNT, CDR2 YENEEA, per germline. CDR3 bases: TGTGCCAGCAGTCAAGACGGGAAAATCAATGAGCAGTTCTTC. Translating it yields CASSQDGKINEQFF. Full variable domain (remainder filled in from reference TRBV11-3 and TRBJ2-1): EAGVVQSPRYKIIEKKQPVAFWCNPISGHNTLYWYLQNLGQGPELLIRYENEEAVDDSQLPKDRFSAERLKGVDSTLKIQPAELGDSAVYLCASSQDGKINEQFFGPGTRLTVL.

This chain joins TRBV7-2 and TRBJ2-5; TRBD2 matches at 8 bases. CDR1 and CDR2 (germline): SGHTA, FQGNSA. This CDR3 comprises 16 residues. V lost 4 bases and J lost 1; bases outside the gene matches: 8. This chain's CDR3 is CASSSQVTSGQETQYF. For the CDR3, the DNA is TGTGCCAGCAGCTCACAGGTTACTAGCGGCCAAGAGACCCAGTACTTC.

The J gene is TRBJ1-4, the V gene TRBV28, with D possibly being TRBD1 (6 bases). The CDR3 sequence is 15 residues long. Trimming cost V 3 bases and J 8 bases, with 16 bases left between them. Germline values: CDR1 MDHEN, CDR2 SYDVKM. CDR3 region: CASSLGGQGQEKLFF. The CDR3 DNA follows: TGTGCCAGCAGTTTGGGTGGGCAGGGACAAGAAAAACTGTTTTTT.

Concerning this clone: The same CDR3 arises from other DNA sequences in this sample as well. This chain connects TRBV13 to TRBJ1-1, with D unresolved. This CDR3 region has 14 residues. Trimming took 1 base from V and 1 from J, leaving 7 bases between them. In germline, CDR1 is PRHDT, CDR2 FYEKMQ (reference sequence). CDR3 sequence reads: CASSLARPNTEAFF. The CDR3 DNA follows: TGTGCCAGCAGCTTAGCCAGGCCGAACACTGAAGCTTTCTTT.

This clone was observed a handful of times. A read error may account for a junction end that differs from germline. V and J are TRBV7-7 and TRBJ2-1; 11 bases line up with TRBD2. This CDR3 contains 15 residues. Germline CDR1 SSHAT, CDR2 FNYEAQ (reference sequence). The CDR3 DNA follows: TGTGCTAGCAGCGCCACTAGCGGGAGCGTGGATGAGCAGTTCTTC. It yields the protein CASSATSGSVDEQFF.

This clone was counted a single time. This chain connects TRBV7-2 to TRBJ1-1; D unresolved. V dropped 3 bases and J dropped 1 base, with 9 bases sitting between them. This CDR3 region has 14 residues. Germline V gene lookup returns CDR1 SGHTA and CDR2 FQGNSA. The CDR3 spells CASSFFQSNTEAFF. DNA for the CDR3: TGTGCCAGCAGCTTCTTCCAGTCGAACACTGAAGCTTTCTTT.

The chain employs TRBV20-1 and TRBJ1-1; D might be TRBD1 (5 bases). The V end lost 7 bases, the J end lost 3 bases, and 9 bases lay between the germline ends. In germline, CDR1 is DFQATT, CDR2 SNEGSKA (reference sequence). There are 11 residues in the CDR3. The CDR3 DNA reads TGCAGTGGTATAGGGGACACTGAAGCTTTCTTT. Translated, it gives CSGIGDTEAFF.

This clone was seen a single time. The chain uses TRBV18 and TRBJ1-4; 7 bases map to TRBD1. In germline, CDR1 is KGHSH, CDR2 LQKENI. After removal of 3 bases from V and 6 bases from J, the junction contained 1 base not matched to a gene. The CDR3 loop spans 13 amino acids. CDR3 region: CASSPGTDEKLFF. The CDR3 coding sequence is TGTGCCAGCTCACCGGGGACAGATGAAAAACTGTTTTTT.

The chain has TRBV5-1 and TRBJ2-1; D is unresolved. Deletions cut 7 bases from V and 8 bases from J, with 19 bases between. Germline CDR1 is SGHRS and CDR2 is YFSETQ. The CDR3 consists of 14 residues. CDR3 in DNA: TGCGCCAGCTCGTGGTCAACTGTAGTGGATGAGCAGTTCTTC. Translating gives CASSWSTVVDEQFF.

The chain recombines TRBV5-1 with TRBJ1-2; 8 bases are a match to TRBD1. Losses at the gene ends were 3 bases for V and 1 base for J; bases not matched to a gene: 5. This CDR3 region has 15 residues. Germline lookup yields CDR1 SGHRS and CDR2 YFSETQ. The CDR3, as DNA: TGCGCCAGCAGCTCTGGACAGGGACATAACTATGGCTACACCTTC. It encodes CASSSGQGHNYGYTF.

The chain links TRBV20-1 to TRBJ1-5; a possible D gene is TRBD1 (5 bases). The CDR3 has 16 residues. V lost 3 bases and J lost 0, with 15 bases in between. From germline, CDR1 is DFQATT and CDR2 SNEGSKA (reference sequence). CDR3 nucleotide sequence: TGCAGTGCTAGTTTAGTGGGGGGTTTTAGCAATCAGCCCCAGCATTTT. It translates to CSASLVGGFSNQPQHF.

This chain links TRBV18 with TRBJ1-1; possibly TRBD1 for D (5 bases). This CDR3 spans 14 amino acids. Germline lookup yields CDR1 KGHSH and CDR2 LQKENI. V was cut by 2 bases and J by 0 bases, with 7 bases left in between. The CDR3 spells CASSPSGLNTEAFF. Written as DNA, the CDR3 is TGTGCCAGCTCACCATCAGGGTTGAACACTGAAGCTTTCTTT.

V is TRBV15 and J is TRBJ1-4, with a possible D match to TRBD1 (5 bases). Germline values: CDR1 LNHNV, CDR2 YYDKDF (reference sequence). V lost 0 bases, J lost 4 bases, and 12 bases lay in between. The length of the CDR3 is 16 residues. In nucleotides, the CDR3 is TGTGCCACCAGCAGAGATGGGGCAGGCCTTAATGAAAAACTGTTTTTT. It translates to CATSRDGAGLNEKLFF.

The sample holds a few counts of this clone. The chain employs TRBV19 and TRBJ1-5; D unresolved. The CDR3 sequence is 14 residues long. Germline assignment: CDR1 LNHDA and CDR2 SQIVND (reference sequence). V was trimmed by 4 bases and J by 3 bases, leaving 10 bases between them. DNA of the CDR3: TGTGCCAGTAGTAGGGAGGCTGTCAATCAGCCCCAGCATTTT. Protein product: CASSREAVNQPQHF. Together with reference TRBV19 and TRBJ1-5, the CDR3 gives the full variable domain: DGGITQSPKYLFRKEGQNVTLSCEQNLNHDAMYWYRQDPGQGLRLIYYSQIVNDFQKGDIAEGYSVSREKKESFPLTVTSAQKNPTAFYLCASSREAVNQPQHFGDGTRLSIL.

The chain combines TRBV7-9 with TRBJ2-5; D not certain. Trimming shortened V by 2 bases and J by 1 base, and 11 bases separated the two germline ends. This CDR3 spans 15 amino acids. CDR1 is SEHNR and CDR2 is FQNEAQ in the germline V gene (reference sequence). The CDR3 reads CASSLTRPIQETQYF. In nucleotides, the CDR3 is TGTGCCAGCAGCTTAACCAGGCCGATCCAAGAGACCCAGTACTTC.

The CDR3 DNA reads as TGTGCCAGCAGGAGGAGACTCCTCAATGAGCAGTTCTTC. Its translation: CASRRRLLNEQFF. V usage is TRBV2 and J usage is TRBJ2-1; no clear D gene. Germline CDR1 reads SNHLY; CDR2 reads FYNNEI. This CDR3 has 13 residues. V was shortened by 6 bases and J by 6 bases, with 12 bases between the two germline ends.

V gene TRBV7-2 combines with J gene TRBJ1-1; TRBD1 aligns across 9 bases. This CDR3 is 16 amino acids long. J was trimmed by 4 bases and V by 3 bases; bases with no gene match: 9. From germline, CDR1 is SGHTA and CDR2 FQGNSA. The DNA for the CDR3 is TGTGCCAGCAGCTTGAAGTTCGGACAGGGGAGCACTGAAGCTTTCTTT. It encodes CASSLKFGQGSTEAFF. The full variable domain, rest sourced from reference TRBV7-2 and TRBJ1-1, is GAGVSQSPSNKVTEKGKDVELRCDPISGHTALYWYRQSLGQGLEFLIYFQGNSAPDKSGLPSDRFSAERTGGSVSTLTIQRTQQEDSAVYLCASSLKFGQGSTEAFFGQGTRLTVV.

This clone was found once. V usage is TRBV18 and J usage is TRBJ1-1; 11 bases line up with TRBD1. Germline V gene data show CDR1 as KGHSH and CDR2 as LQKENI. J lost 2 bases, V lost 2 bases, and 1 base had no gene match. The CDR3 has 15 amino acids. The chain's CDR3 is CASSPRTGGNTEAFF. The CDR3 DNA reads TGTGCCAGCTCACCAAGGACAGGGGGCAACACTGAAGCTTTCTTT.

The chain combines TRBV30 with TRBJ1-1, with unresolved D. This CDR3 region has 11 residues. CDR1 and CDR2 (germline): GTSNPN, SVGIG (reference sequence). V lost 6 bases, J lost 5 bases, and 10 bases lay in between. CDR3 sequence reads: CACGRRTEAFF. In DNA form, the CDR3 reads TGTGCCTGTGGCCGCAGGACTGAAGCTTTCTTT. The full variable domain, in which reference TRBV30 and TRBJ1-1 provide the parts outside the CDR3, is SQTIHQWPATLVQPVGSPLSLECTVEGTSNPNLYWYRQAAGRGLQLLFYSVGIGQISSEVPQNLSASRPQDRQFILSSKKLLLSDSGFYLCACGRRTEAFFGQGTRLTVV.

The chain joins TRBV11-1 to TRBJ1-1, with D possibly being TRBD1 (6 bases). The length of the CDR3 is 14 residues. Germline CDR1 SGHAT, CDR2 FQDESV (reference sequence). V was clipped by 3 bases and J by 1 base, with 9 bases between them. CDR3 DNA sequence: TGTGCCAGCAGCTTGGTCAGGGGGAACACTGAAGCTTTCTTT. It codes for CASSLVRGNTEAFF.

This chain connects TRBV25-1 to TRBJ2-5; a weak D match, TRBD1 (6 bases). Trimming left V 7 bases short and J 2 bases short, with 14 bases between. This CDR3 region has 14 residues. Germline V lookup: CDR1 MGHDK, CDR2 SYGVNS. The CDR3 spells CASTDTGSQETQYF. The CDR3 DNA reads TGTGCCAGCACCGACACAGGGTCACAAGAGACCCAGTACTTC.

The CDR3 DNA reads as TGTGCCAGTAGTATTCGACCGGGACAGGGGGTGGCCGGGGAGCTGTTTTTT. Amino acids: CASSIRPGQGVAGELFF. The genes are TRBV19 and TRBJ2-2; TRBD1 agrees at 11 bases. The CDR3 consists of 17 residues. The J segment lost 6 bases and the V segment lost 3 bases, leaving 9 bases of the junction unmatched. CDR1 and CDR2 from the germline V gene are LNHDA and SQIVND (reference sequence).

The rearrangement uses TRBV5-1 and TRBJ1-6; 10 bases are a match to TRBD1. The CDR3 loop spans 16 amino acids. Germline assignment: CDR1 SGHRS and CDR2 YFSETQ. Unmatched junction bases numbered 9, after V lost 3 bases and J lost 9 bases. CDR3 residues: CASSSDPGTGVSPLHF. The CDR3 coding sequence is TGCGCCAGCAGCTCGGACCCCGGGACAGGGGTTTCACCCCTCCACTTT.

The chain links TRBV7-9 to TRBJ2-1; 11 bases fit TRBD2. J gave up 6 bases and V 5 bases, and 9 bases lay outside the gene matches. Germline CDR1 is SEHNR and CDR2 is FQNEAQ (reference sequence). There are 16 residues in the CDR3. This CDR3 reads CASSAPLAGVRNEQFF. CDR3 nucleotides: TGTGCCAGCAGCGCCCCACTAGCGGGAGTCCGCAATGAGCAGTTCTTC.

This chain links TRBV30 with TRBJ1-3; unclear D gene. CDR1 is GTSNPN and CDR2 is SVGIG in the germline V gene (reference sequence). V dropped 0 bases and J dropped 0 bases, with 6 bases sitting between them. The CDR3 contains 14 residues. In DNA form, the CDR3 reads TGTGCCTGGAGTGTGCAACTCTCTGGAAACACCATATATTTT. Translating gives CAWSVQLSGNTIYF.